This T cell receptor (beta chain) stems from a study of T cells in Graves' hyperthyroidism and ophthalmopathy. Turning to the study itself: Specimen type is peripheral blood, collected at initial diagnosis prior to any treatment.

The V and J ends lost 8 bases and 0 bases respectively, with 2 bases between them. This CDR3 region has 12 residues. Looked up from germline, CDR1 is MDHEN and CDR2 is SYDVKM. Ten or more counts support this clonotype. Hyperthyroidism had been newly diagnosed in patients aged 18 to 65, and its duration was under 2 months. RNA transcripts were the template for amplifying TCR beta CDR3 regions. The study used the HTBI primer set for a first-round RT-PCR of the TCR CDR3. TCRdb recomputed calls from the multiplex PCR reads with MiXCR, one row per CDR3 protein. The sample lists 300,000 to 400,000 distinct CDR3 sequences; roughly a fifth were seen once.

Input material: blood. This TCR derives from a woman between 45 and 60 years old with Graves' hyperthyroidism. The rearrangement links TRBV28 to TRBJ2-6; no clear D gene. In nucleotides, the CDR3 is TGTGCCAGCGACTCTGGGGCCAACGTCCTGACTTTC. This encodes CASDSGANVLTF.